This TCR beta chain was observed in a study of T cell changes during pregnancy in multiple sclerosis. In this sample, this clone turned up once. Per germline, CDR1 MRHNA and CDR2 SNTAGT. The ends were cut back, 6 bases at V and 1 base at J, with 6 bases in the middle. The CDR3 runs to 13 residues. The protocol was immunoSEQ multiplex PCR, while the TCRdb copy is restricted to in-frame clones and leaves out a portion. The table has around 12,000 clones, almost 90% seen once. The receptor's source is a female donor with multiple sclerosis, enrolled in a pregnancy study. This specimen was CD8+ T cells from peripheral blood mononuclear cells, taken in the first trimester of pregnancy. The J gene is TRBJ2-2, the V gene TRBV6-4, with D perhaps TRBD2 (6 bases). This chain's CDR3 is CASSGGNTGELFF. Written as DNA, the CDR3 is TGTGCCAGCAGCGGGGGGAACACCGGGGAGCTGTTTTTT.